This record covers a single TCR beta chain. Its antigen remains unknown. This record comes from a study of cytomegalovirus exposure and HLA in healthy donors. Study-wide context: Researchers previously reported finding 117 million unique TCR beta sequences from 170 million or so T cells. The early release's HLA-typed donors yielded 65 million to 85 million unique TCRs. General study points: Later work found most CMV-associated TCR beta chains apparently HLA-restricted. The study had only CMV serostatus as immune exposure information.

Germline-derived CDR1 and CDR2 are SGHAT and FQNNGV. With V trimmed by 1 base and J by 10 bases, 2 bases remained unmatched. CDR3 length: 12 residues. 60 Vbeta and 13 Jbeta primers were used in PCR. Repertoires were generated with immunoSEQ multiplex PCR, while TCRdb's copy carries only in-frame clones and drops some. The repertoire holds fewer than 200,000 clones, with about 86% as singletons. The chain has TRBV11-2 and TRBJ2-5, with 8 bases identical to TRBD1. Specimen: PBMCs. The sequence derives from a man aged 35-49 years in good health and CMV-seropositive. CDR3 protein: CASSLGGTGQYF. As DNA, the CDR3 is TGTGCCAGCAGCTTAGGTGGGACAGGCCAGTACTTC.